This TCR beta chain comes out of a study of beta chain features in type 1 diabetes. Study as a whole: The study examined 107,917,701 sorted cells across all samples. Study-level results: The naive, central memory and Treg TCRB repertoires showed an apparent similarity that was greater among patients than among healthy donors.

Germline V gene lookup returns CDR1 SGHRS and CDR2 YFSETQ. This CDR3 is built from 18 residues. V was cut by 1 base and J by 0 bases, with 18 bases left in between. The isolated RNA, all of it, was reverse transcribed, so expressed TCRB transcripts were what got sequenced. Repertoires were generated with immunoSEQ multiplex PCR, while TCRdb's copy carries only in-frame clones and drops some. The data contain roughly 310,000 clones, approximately 11% of them singletons. Naive, central memory, regulatory and stem cell-like memory cells within the CD4+ compartment were sorted using CD45RO/CCR7/CD25/CD127/CD95/CD27. This clone was recorded a few times. What it recognizes is unknown.

The clonotype comes from a woman in her 30s in good health. Sequences were obtained from naive CD4+ T cells from blood. The V and J genes are TRBV5-1 and TRBJ2-3; D might be TRBD1 (7 bases). As DNA, the CDR3 is TGCGCCAGCAGCTTGATGACAGGGACTCGAACTAGCACAGATACGCAGTATTTT. The encoded protein is CASSLMTGTRTSTDTQYF.